These T cell receptor beta chains were read from a single sample in a study of identifying expanded T cells in peripheral blood. Produced via immunoSEQ multiplex PCR; TCRdb's table is partial and in-frame only. The profile shows around 100,000 clones, about 87% of them singletons. What was sequenced was blood. The receptors derive from a person aged 18 to 70 in good health. Each CDR3 is given with its conserved first and last residue. The D gene is left open where the match is weak.

TRBJ2-3	TRBV19	-	CASSIGPATSTDTQYF
TRBJ2-2	TRBV4-3	TRBD2	CASSQELAGANTGELFF
TRBJ2-7	TRBV7-2	TRBD2	CASSDRRGTYEQYF
TRBJ1-1	TRBV5-4	-	CASSLDGRDTEAFF
TRBJ1-2	TRBV10-2	-	CASSENGDYYGYTF
TRBJ2-1	TRBV9	-	CASSVQLGENEQFF
TRBJ2-6	TRBV5-4	-	CASSQGGSGANVLTF
TRBJ1-2	TRBV30	-	CACAYPSNYGYTF
TRBJ1-2	TRBV15	-	CATSRDRSGGYTF
TRBJ1-1	TRBV7-8	TRBD1	CASSLVSGGVLNTEAFF
TRBJ2-3	TRBV7-9	-	CASSLAAGSTDTQYF
TRBJ2-1	TRBV5-4	TRBD2	CASSLQSRTSGDNEQFF
TRBJ2-3	TRBV5-1	-	CASSLRGTDTQYF
TRBJ2-7	TRBV10-3	TRBD2	CAIGSSGGAVNEQYF
TRBJ1-6	TRBV19	TRBD1	CASRAGQGINSPLHF
TRBJ2-1	TRBV7-3	TRBD2	CASSLASGGIREQFF
TRBJ1-2	TRBV9	-	CASSVGGEKSGYTF
TRBJ2-7	TRBV30	-	CAWSGVLGVYEQYF
TRBJ2-5	TRBV5-4	-	CASSLDLTGETQYF
TRBJ1-3	TRBV29-1	TRBD1	CSVGQGVSGNTIYF
TRBJ2-7	TRBV14	-	CASSLTKNYEQYF
TRBJ1-4	TRBV2	-	CASATGATNEKLFF
TRBJ2-7	TRBV6-5	TRBD2	CASKRERGVDEQYF
TRBJ2-2	TRBV5-1	TRBD1	CASSFGTARNTGELFF
TRBJ2-7	TRBV10-3	TRBD1	CAISERDSSSYEQYF
TRBJ2-1	TRBV11-2	-	CASSLGTGRVVNEQFF
TRBJ2-7	TRBV6-1	-	CASRDSREQYF
TRBJ1-4	TRBV2	-	CASSHREGSVPLKEKLFF
TRBJ2-7	TRBV4-1	-	CASSPEGGAGEQYF
TRBJ2-6	TRBV19	-	CASSLGLVAGANVLTF
TRBJ1-1	TRBV13	TRBD1	CASSPRTGFEAFF
TRBJ1-1	TRBV30	TRBD1	CAQNRGENTEAFF
TRBJ2-7	TRBV18	-	CASSPPNGESEQYF
TRBJ2-1	TRBV27	TRBD2	CASSKRLAGASYNEQFF
TRBJ2-7	TRBV9	TRBD1	CASSVDRGEQYF
TRBJ2-3	TRBV5-1	TRBD2	CASSFSGRQEDTQYF
TRBJ2-1	TRBV15	-	CATSRAPEGYNEQFF
TRBJ1-2	TRBV30	-	CAWSPPGLKYGYTF
TRBJ2-6	TRBV2	-	CASPGGPTAGANVLTF
TRBJ2-7	TRBV28	TRBD1	CASSFRQGVAYEQYF
TRBJ2-3	TRBV6-5	TRBD2	CASRGGRRGTDTQYF
TRBJ1-4	TRBV11-3	-	CASSSRGPNEKLFF
TRBJ2-1	TRBV27	-	CASSSSKTKQFF
TRBJ1-1	TRBV9	-	CASSVIGEGTEAFF
TRBJ1-1	TRBV18	-	CASSLQRTEAFF
TRBJ2-6	TRBV2	-	CASGARANSGANVLTF
TRBJ1-2	TRBV28	TRBD1	CASSLLGQGHGYTF
TRBJ1-3	TRBV6-1	-	CASSEFQGKGNTIYF
TRBJ1-2	TRBV10-3	-	CAIMGDGYTF
TRBJ1-2	TRBV10-3	TRBD1	CAISGGQGAYGYTF
TRBJ2-7	TRBV7-8	TRBD2	CASSRAGGPSSYEQYF
TRBJ1-2	TRBV5-1	TRBD1	CASSGPMTGFEGYTF
TRBJ1-4	TRBV18	-	CASSRTNLQATNEKLFF
TRBJ2-7	TRBV28	TRBD1	CASSPSGQAAYEQYF
TRBJ1-2	TRBV4-3	TRBD1	CASSQDRHRGGDGYTF
TRBJ2-7	TRBV6-1	TRBD1	CATVGTGATYEQYF
TRBJ2-3	TRBV30	-	CAWSKGTPDTQYF
TRBJ2-6	TRBV7-9	-	CASSTRVAAGANVLTF